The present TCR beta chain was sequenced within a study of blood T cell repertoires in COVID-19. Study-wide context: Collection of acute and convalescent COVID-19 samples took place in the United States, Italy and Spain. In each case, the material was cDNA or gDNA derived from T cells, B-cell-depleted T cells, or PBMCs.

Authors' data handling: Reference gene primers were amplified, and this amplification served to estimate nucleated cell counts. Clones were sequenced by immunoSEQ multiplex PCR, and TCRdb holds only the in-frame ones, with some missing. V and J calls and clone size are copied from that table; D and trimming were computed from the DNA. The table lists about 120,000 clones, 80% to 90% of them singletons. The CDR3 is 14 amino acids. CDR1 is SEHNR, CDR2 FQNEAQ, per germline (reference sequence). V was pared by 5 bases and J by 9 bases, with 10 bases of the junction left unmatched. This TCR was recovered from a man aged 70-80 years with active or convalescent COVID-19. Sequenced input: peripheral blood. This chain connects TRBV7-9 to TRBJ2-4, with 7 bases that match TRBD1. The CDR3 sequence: CASSARTGMGIQYF. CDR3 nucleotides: TGTGCCAGCAGCGCTCGGACAGGAATGGGCATTCAGTACTTC.